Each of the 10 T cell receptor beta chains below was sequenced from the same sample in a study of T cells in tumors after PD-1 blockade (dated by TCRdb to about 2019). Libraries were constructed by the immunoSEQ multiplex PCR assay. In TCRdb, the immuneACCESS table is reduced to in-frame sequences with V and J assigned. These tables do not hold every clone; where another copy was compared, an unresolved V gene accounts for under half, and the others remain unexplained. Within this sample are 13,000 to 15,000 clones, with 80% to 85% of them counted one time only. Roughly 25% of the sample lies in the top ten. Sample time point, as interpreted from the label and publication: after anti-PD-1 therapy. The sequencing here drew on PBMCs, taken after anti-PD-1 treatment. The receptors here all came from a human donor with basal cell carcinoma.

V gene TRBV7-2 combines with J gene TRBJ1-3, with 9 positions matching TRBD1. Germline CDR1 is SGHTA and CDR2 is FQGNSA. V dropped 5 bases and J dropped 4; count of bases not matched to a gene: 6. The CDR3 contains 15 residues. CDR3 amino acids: CASSTRTGGGNTIYF. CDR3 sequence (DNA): TGTGCCAGCAGCACCAGAACAGGGGGCGGAAACACCATATATTTT.

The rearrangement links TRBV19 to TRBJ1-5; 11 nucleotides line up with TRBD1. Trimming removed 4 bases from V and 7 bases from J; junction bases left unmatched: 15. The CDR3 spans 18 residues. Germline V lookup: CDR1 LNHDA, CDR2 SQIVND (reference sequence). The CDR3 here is CASSRTLPGQGVYQPQHF. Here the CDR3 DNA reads TGTGCCAGTAGTAGAACTTTACCGGGACAGGGGGTTTACCAGCCCCAGCATTTT.

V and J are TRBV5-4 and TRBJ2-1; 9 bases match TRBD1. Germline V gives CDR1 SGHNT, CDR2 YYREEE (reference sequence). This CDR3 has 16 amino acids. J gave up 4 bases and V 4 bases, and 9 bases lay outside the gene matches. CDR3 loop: CASSPVDRGGYNEQFF. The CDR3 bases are TGTGCCAGCAGCCCCGTGGACAGGGGAGGGTACAATGAGCAGTTCTTC.

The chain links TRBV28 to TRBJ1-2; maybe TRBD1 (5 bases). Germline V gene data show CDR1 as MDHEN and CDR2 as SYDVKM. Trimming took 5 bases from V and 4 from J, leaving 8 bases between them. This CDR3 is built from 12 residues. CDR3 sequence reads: CASSRQIYGYTF. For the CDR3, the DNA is TGTGCCAGCAGTAGACAGATCTATGGCTACACCTTC.

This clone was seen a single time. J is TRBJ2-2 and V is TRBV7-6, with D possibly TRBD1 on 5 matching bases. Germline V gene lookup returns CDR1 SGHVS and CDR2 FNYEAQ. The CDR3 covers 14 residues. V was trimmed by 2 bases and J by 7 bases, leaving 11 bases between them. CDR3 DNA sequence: TGTGCCAGCAGCTTATATAGGGGTGGCGGGGAGCTGTTTTTT. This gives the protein CASSLYRGGGELFF.

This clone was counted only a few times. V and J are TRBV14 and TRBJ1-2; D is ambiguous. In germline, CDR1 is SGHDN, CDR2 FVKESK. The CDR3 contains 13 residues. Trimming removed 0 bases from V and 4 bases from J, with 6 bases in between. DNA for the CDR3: TGTGCCAGCAGCCAAGAATGGACCTATGGCTACACCTTC. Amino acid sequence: CASSQEWTYGYTF.

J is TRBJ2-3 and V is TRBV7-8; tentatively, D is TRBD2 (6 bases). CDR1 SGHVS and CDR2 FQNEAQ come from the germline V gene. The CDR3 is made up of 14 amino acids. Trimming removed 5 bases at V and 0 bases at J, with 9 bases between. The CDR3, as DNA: TGTGCCAGCAGCGTGGAGGGTAGCACAGATACGCAGTATTTT. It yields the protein CASSVEGSTDTQYF.

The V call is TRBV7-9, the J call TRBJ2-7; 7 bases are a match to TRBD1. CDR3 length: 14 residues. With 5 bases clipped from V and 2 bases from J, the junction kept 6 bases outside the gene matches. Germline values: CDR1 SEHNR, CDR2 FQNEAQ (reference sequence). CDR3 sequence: CASSRQGRTYEQYF. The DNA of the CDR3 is TGTGCCAGCAGCCGACAGGGTCGTACCTACGAGCAGTACTTC.

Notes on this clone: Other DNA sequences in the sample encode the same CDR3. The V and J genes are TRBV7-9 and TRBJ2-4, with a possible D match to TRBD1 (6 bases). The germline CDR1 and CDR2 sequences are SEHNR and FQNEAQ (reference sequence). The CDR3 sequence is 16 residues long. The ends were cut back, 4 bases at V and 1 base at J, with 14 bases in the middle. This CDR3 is CASSYRQVGAKNIQYF. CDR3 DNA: TGTGCCAGCAGCTATCGACAGGTGGGGGCCAAAAACATTCAGTACTTC.

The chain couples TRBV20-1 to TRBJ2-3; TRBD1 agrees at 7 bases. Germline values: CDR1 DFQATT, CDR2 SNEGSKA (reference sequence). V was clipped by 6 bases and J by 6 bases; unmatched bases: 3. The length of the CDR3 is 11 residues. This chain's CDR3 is CSAGTADTQYF. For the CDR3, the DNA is TGCAGTGCCGGGACAGCGGATACGCAGTATTTT.